The next 32 T cell receptor beta chains were all read from a single sample in a study of blood T cell repertoires in COVID-19. Clones were read by immunoSEQ multiplex PCR, and TCRdb kept only the in-frame ones, dropping some. The table has 150,000 to 200,000 clones, around 87% seen once. Material: peripheral blood. The receptors were sampled from a man aged 35-49 years with active or convalescent COVID-19.

This chain links TRBV7-2 with TRBJ1-5; D may be TRBD1 (6 bases). V was shortened by 5 bases and J by 4 bases, with 12 bases between the two germline ends. This CDR3 contains 14 residues. CDR1 SGHTA and CDR2 FQGNSA come from the germline V gene. Here the CDR3 reads CASSENRENQPQHF. The DNA of the CDR3 is TGTGCCAGCAGCGAGAACAGGGAGAATCAGCCCCAGCATTTT.

This sequence joins TRBV6-5 and TRBJ1-4; the match to TRBD1 covers 7 bases. Germline CDR1 MNHEY, CDR2 SVGAGI. CDR3 length: 16 amino acids. Trimming took 2 bases from V and 5 from J; bases not matched to a gene: 8. The CDR3 sequence: CASSYLRVGGNEKLFF. The CDR3 nucleotides are TGTGCCAGCAGTTACCTCCGGGTAGGGGGCAATGAAAAACTGTTTTTT.

The V and J genes are TRBV6-1 and TRBJ1-5, with TRBD1 matching 7 bases. The germline V gene encodes CDR1 MNHNS and CDR2 SASEGT. The CDR3 extends over 14 amino acids. Unmatched junction bases numbered 1, after V lost 2 bases and J lost 3 bases. CDR3 nucleotides: TGTGCCAGCAGTGAACAGGGGGACAATCAGCCCCAGCATTTT. As protein: CASSEQGDNQPQHF.

The chain uses TRBV7-8 and TRBJ1-2; 8 bases agree with TRBD1. Germline CDR1 and CDR2: SGHVS and FQNEAQ. The CDR3 length is 14 residues. V shed 5 bases and J 7 bases; nucleotides not matched to a gene: 9. CDR3 region: CASSAHRGNGGYTF. CDR3 sequence (DNA): TGTGCCAGCAGCGCCCACAGGGGGAACGGTGGCTACACCTTC.

The chain couples TRBV6-5 to TRBJ1-2, with 11 bases aligning to TRBD1. From germline, CDR1 is MNHEY and CDR2 SVGAGI. V shed 4 bases and J 7 bases; nucleotides not matched to a gene: 5. The CDR3 covers 14 residues. CDR3 protein: CASSSRTGGSGYTF. CDR3 nucleotides: TGTGCCAGCAGTTCTCGGACAGGGGGCAGTGGCTACACCTTC.

The V and J genes are TRBV12-3 or TRBV12-4 and TRBJ2-4; 7 bases fit TRBD2. V lost 9 bases and J lost 4; bases outside the gene matches: 3. This CDR3 comprises 12 residues. CDR3 DNA: TGTGCCAGTTGTAGCGGGAAAAACATTCAGTACTTC. Translation gives CASCSGKNIQYF.

The rearrangement links TRBV19 to TRBJ1-5, with 11 bases matching TRBD1. V was clipped by 0 bases and J by 3 bases; unmatched bases: 10. There are 19 residues in the CDR3. Looked up from germline, CDR1 is LNHDA and CDR2 is SQIVND (reference sequence). CDR3 amino acids: CASSIDARTGGKINQPQHF. As DNA, the CDR3 is TGTGCCAGTAGTATAGACGCTCGGACAGGGGGCAAAATCAATCAGCCCCAGCATTTT.

This clone has only a few counts. The chain recombines TRBV27 with TRBJ1-5, with D hard to call. Trimming left V 0 bases short and J 5 bases short, with 8 bases between. This CDR3 spans 14 amino acids. The germline CDR1 and CDR2 sequences are MNHEY and SMNVEV (reference sequence). CDR3 coding DNA: TGTGCCAGCAGTTTATCCGTTTCCCATCAGCCCCAGCATTTT. Translated: CASSLSVSHQPQHF.

The chain has TRBV6-2 or TRBV6-3 and TRBJ2-7; D gene unclear. Between the trimmed V and J ends, which lost 4 bases and 6 bases, there was a span of 7 bases. The CDR3 consists of 11 residues. Germline-derived CDR1 and CDR2 are MNHEY and SVGEGT. This chain's CDR3 is CASSSPIEQYF. The CDR3 DNA reads as TGTGCCAGCAGTTCCCCAATCGAGCAGTACTTC.

This rearrangement joins TRBV28 to TRBJ1-1, with D maybe TRBD1 (5 bases). V lost 7 bases, J lost 0 bases, and 12 bases lay in between. Germline CDR1 MDHEN, CDR2 SYDVKM. The CDR3 covers 14 residues. CDR3 DNA sequence: TGTGCCAGCACTATTTCGACAGTGAACACTGAAGCTTTCTTT. As protein: CASTISTVNTEAFF.

The chain recombines TRBV4-1 with TRBJ2-2; 9 bases align to TRBD2. Germline V lookup: CDR1 MGHRA, CDR2 YSYEKL. The J segment lost 10 bases and the V segment lost 4 bases, leaving 7 bases of the junction unmatched. The CDR3 runs to 14 residues. As DNA, the CDR3 is TGCGCCAGCAGCCGGTCAGCGGGGGGTCCGGAGCTGTTTTTT. Amino acids: CASSRSAGGPELFF.

The chain recombines TRBV20-1 with TRBJ1-2, with 8 positions matching TRBD1. This CDR3 has 15 amino acids. V shed 3 bases and J 0 bases; nucleotides not matched to a gene: 6. Per the germline V gene, CDR1 is DFQATT and CDR2 is SNEGSKA (reference sequence). CDR3 in amino acids: CSASGQGAANYGYTF. The CDR3, as DNA: TGCAGTGCTAGTGGGCAGGGGGCGGCTAACTATGGCTACACCTTC.

This clone was seen just once. The CDR3 here is CASSVQGEETQYF. CDR3 nucleotide sequence: TGTGCCAGCAGCGTCCAGGGGGAAGAGACCCAGTACTTC. This chain uses TRBV9 with TRBJ2-5, with TRBD1 identical over 7 bases. Germline trimming cut 2 bases from V and 3 bases from J; bases unmatched to any gene: 1. The CDR3 sequence is 13 residues long. CDR1 and CDR2 from the germline V gene are SGDLS and YYNGEE.

The CDR3 DNA sequence: TGTGCCAGCAGTCCGACAGGGGTGAGACAAGAGACCCAGTACTTC. As protein: CASSPTGVRQETQYF. This chain joins TRBV28 and TRBJ2-5; the match to TRBD1 covers 8 bases. With 5 bases clipped from V and 2 bases from J, the junction kept 7 bases outside the gene matches. Germline loops: CDR1 MDHEN, CDR2 SYDVKM. This CDR3 region has 15 residues.

The chain joins TRBV3-1 (or the pseudogene TRBV3-2) to TRBJ2-7; 9 nucleotides match TRBD1. This CDR3 spans 14 amino acids. V trimming: 4 bases; J trimming: 4 bases; junction bases outside the gene matches: 5. Germline CDR1 and CDR2: LGHDT and YNNKEL (reference sequence). The CDR3 sequence is CASSPPGTGYEQYF. CDR3 DNA: TGTGCCAGCAGCCCTCCCGGGACAGGGTACGAGCAGTACTTC.

The V gene is TRBV4-1, the J gene TRBJ1-3; D is perhaps TRBD1 (5 bases). Trimming took off 2 bases at V and 4 bases at J, with 24 bases between the two ends. The CDR3 consists of 19 residues. The germline V gene has CDR1 MGHRA and CDR2 YSYEKL. The DNA of the CDR3 is TGCGCCAGCAGCCAAAATTCTCACGGATGGCAGGGCGGAGGAAACACCATATATTTT. Its protein is CASSQNSHGWQGGGNTIYF.

The genes are TRBV18 and TRBJ1-2; no clear D. This CDR3 comprises 12 residues. The V and J ends lost 3 bases and 7 bases respectively, with 9 bases between them. Germline loops: CDR1 KGHSH, CDR2 LQKENI. The CDR3 sequence: CASSPLEGGYTF. CDR3 DNA: TGTGCCAGCTCACCCCTAGAGGGTGGCTACACCTTC.

V usage is TRBV6-2 or TRBV6-3 and J usage is TRBJ2-2; the match to TRBD1 covers 10 bases. The CDR3 is 15 residues long. V gave up 5 bases and J gave up 5 bases; unmatched junction bases: 5. Germline loops: CDR1 MNHEY, CDR2 SVGEGT. The CDR3 is CASSTGQGVTGELFF. The CDR3 nucleotides are TGTGCCAGCAGTACCGGACAGGGGGTAACCGGGGAGCTGTTTTTT.

The chain has TRBV4-1 and TRBJ2-7; the match to TRBD2 covers 9 bases. Germline assignment: CDR1 MGHRA and CDR2 YSYEKL. The V and J ends lost 0 bases and 2 bases, in that order; junction bases with no gene match: 2. The CDR3 extends over 15 amino acids. CDR3 in DNA: TGCGCCAGCAGCCAAGATTCTAGCGGGGCCTACGAGCAGTACTTC. Its translation is CASSQDSSGAYEQYF.

The chain has TRBV9 and TRBJ2-3; TRBD1 agrees at 8 bases. The junction had 3 bases not matched to a gene; V was cut back by 2 bases and J by 4 bases. Germline V gives CDR1 SGDLS, CDR2 YYNGEE. The CDR3 has 14 amino acids. The CDR3 here is CASSVLQGADTQYF. The CDR3 DNA is TGTGCCAGCAGCGTTTTACAGGGGGCAGATACGCAGTATTTT. The full variable domain, in which reference TRBV9 and TRBJ2-3 provide the parts outside the CDR3, is DSGVTQTPKHLITATGQRVTLRCSPRSGDLSVYWYQQSLDQGLQFLIQYYNGEERAKGNILERFSAQQFPDLHSELNLSSLELGDSALYFCASSVLQGADTQYFGPGTRLTVL.

J is TRBJ2-7 and V is TRBV11-2; D possibly corresponds to TRBD1 (6 bases). CDR3 length: 13 residues. Trimming stripped 5 bases from V and 2 bases from J, with 10 bases between. Germline V gives CDR1 SGHAT, CDR2 FQNNGV. The CDR3 loop is CASSTDRAYEQYF. CDR3 coding DNA: TGTGCCAGCAGCACGGACAGAGCCTACGAGCAGTACTTC.

The chain employs TRBV27 and TRBJ2-7; 7 positions agree with TRBD1. The germline V gene has CDR1 MNHEY and CDR2 SMNVEV (reference sequence). The junction had 9 bases not matched to a gene; V was cut back by 4 bases and J by 0 bases. The CDR3 is 16 amino acids. DNA of the CDR3: TGTGCCAGCAGTTCCCCGGGACAGTTAAGCTCCTACGAGCAGTACTTC. Residues: CASSSPGQLSSYEQYF.

The V gene is TRBV27, the J gene TRBJ2-1, with 10 nucleotides matching TRBD2. V shed 7 bases, J shed 7 bases, and the junction held 10 bases outside the gene matches. CDR1 and CDR2 from the germline V gene are MNHEY and SMNVEV (reference sequence). The CDR3 consists of 15 residues. CDR3 in amino acids: CASTKRGGKWNEQFF. The CDR3 coding sequence is TGTGCCAGCACTAAGCGGGGGGGGAAGTGGAATGAGCAGTTCTTC.

The chain joins TRBV20-1 to TRBJ1-1, with 9 bases lining up with TRBD1. Germline V lookup: CDR1 DFQATT, CDR2 SNEGSKA (reference sequence). This CDR3 comprises 11 residues. The V gene end was trimmed by 4 bases and the J gene end by 7 bases; junction bases not matched to a gene: 1. The CDR3 region has the DNA TGCAGTGCTAAGGACAGGGGTGAAGCTTTCTTT. Its translation is CSAKDRGEAFF.

The chain recombines TRBV18 with TRBJ1-4; D unresolved. The V gene lost 4 bases and the J gene lost 0 bases, with 12 bases spanning the gap. Looked up from germline, CDR1 is KGHSH and CDR2 is LQKENI. This CDR3 has 16 residues. DNA for the CDR3: TGTGCCAGCTCACTCATGGGAGCAGCAACTAATGAAAAACTGTTTTTT. Its protein is CASSLMGAATNEKLFF.

V and J are TRBV5-1 and TRBJ1-2, with TRBD1 as a possible D gene (6 bases). Trimming removed 4 bases from V and 5 bases from J, with 18 bases in between. The CDR3 has 15 residues. The germline gives CDR1 SGHRS, CDR2 YFSETQ. The CDR3 loop is CASSKTGQEWYGYTF. CDR3 sequence (DNA): TGCGCCAGCAGCAAAACAGGGCAGGAGTGGTATGGCTACACCTTC.

This clone was detected only once. The genes are TRBV28 and TRBJ2-1; perhaps TRBD1 as D (6 bases). The germline CDR1 and CDR2 sequences are MDHEN and SYDVKM. V lost 2 bases and J lost 8, with 13 bases in between. CDR3 size: 14 residues. DNA of the CDR3: TGTGCCAGCAGTTTACACTACAGGGCCCATGAGCAGTTCTTC. This translates into CASSLHYRAHEQFF.

The chain joins TRBV2 to TRBJ2-2; TRBD2 aligns across 15 bases. With 6 bases clipped from V and 7 bases from J, the junction kept 9 bases outside the gene matches. The CDR3 spans 17 residues. The germline V gene has CDR1 SNHLY and CDR2 FYNNEI. The CDR3 loop reads CASSQEGLAGGSGELFF. CDR3 sequence (DNA): TGTGCCAGCAGCCAGGAAGGACTAGCGGGGGGGAGCGGGGAGCTGTTTTTT.

This clone was observed a handful of times. The chain recombines TRBV29-1 with TRBJ1-2, with 7 positions matching TRBD1. Germline V gives CDR1 SQVTM, CDR2 ANQGSEA. The CDR3 runs to 13 residues. The ends lost 8 bases at V and 7 bases at J; junction bases unmatched: 13. This CDR3 is CSIDRVMGGGYTF. The CDR3 DNA is TGCAGCATCGACAGGGTAATGGGAGGTGGCTACACCTTC.

The V gene is TRBV5-6, the J gene TRBJ1-2, with D unresolved. The germline gives CDR1 SGHDT, CDR2 YYEEEE. This CDR3 has 14 amino acids. V lost 3 bases, J lost 8 bases, and 17 bases lay in between. The CDR3 here is CASSYDTTPAGYTF. CDR3 nucleotide sequence: TGTGCCAGCAGCTACGATACGACACCCGCCGGCTACACCTTC.

J is TRBJ2-2 and V is TRBV5-8, with D hard to call. V was clipped by 0 bases and J by 1 base, with 10 bases between them. The CDR3 runs to 16 residues. Germline loops: CDR1 SGHTS, CDR2 YDEGEE. The CDR3, as DNA: TGTGCCAGCAGCTTGGTTCGGTCAGGGAACACCGGGGAGCTGTTTTTT. Residues: CASSLVRSGNTGELFF.

The CDR3 is CASSLGVSGGTDTQYF. The CDR3 DNA sequence: TGCGCCAGCAGCTTGGGGGTTAGCGGGGGCACAGATACGCAGTATTTT. The rearrangement uses TRBV5-1 and TRBJ2-3; TRBD2 agrees at 8 bases. The CDR3 length is 16 residues. Per the germline V gene, CDR1 is SGHRS and CDR2 is YFSETQ. Trimming removed 0 bases from V and 1 base from J; junction bases left unmatched: 4.